A single sample gave rise to the 21 T cell receptor beta chains below, sequenced in a study of spatial heterogeneity in lung cancer. Time point defined: blood at routine non-recurrence follow-up after resection. Unsorted whole RNA of tumor, nontumor lung or frozen PBMC was sequenced. TCRdb used MiXCR to reprocess the 5' RACE reads, holding one entry per CDR3 protein. The sample shows 25,000 to 30,000 distinct CDR3 sequences, 5% to 6.5% of them seen only once. The specimen was PBMCs, collected at follow-up. Receptors originate from a male donor with early-stage non-small cell lung cancer.

V and J are TRBV27 and TRBJ2-1; the D call may be TRBD1 or TRBD2 (5 bases each). Looked up from germline, CDR1 is MNHEY and CDR2 is SMNVEV (reference sequence). Trimming took 4 bases from V and 7 from J, leaving 20 bases between them. This CDR3 spans 16 amino acids. CDR3 region: CASSSSRGALVNEQFF. The CDR3 coding sequence is TGTGCCAGCAGTTCATCCCGGGGCGCCCTGGTAAATGAGCAGTTCTTC.

This clonotype showed up many times. The chain links TRBV6-4 to TRBJ1-2, with no clear D. The CDR3 length is 12 residues. Trimming stripped 2 bases from V and 4 bases from J, with 5 bases between. The V gene's germline CDR1 is MRHNA and CDR2 SNTAGT. The CDR3 region is CASSDNGYGYTF. CDR3 in DNA: TGTGCCAGCAGTGACAATGGCTATGGCTACACCTTC.

The V and J genes are TRBV11-2 and TRBJ2-3; D gene ambiguous. Germline CDR1 and CDR2: SGHAT and FQNNGV. V shed 0 bases and J shed 3 bases, with 4 bases lying between them. The CDR3 is made up of 13 amino acids. The CDR3 is CASSLDTTDTQYF. The DNA of the CDR3 is TGTGCCAGCAGCTTAGATACGACAGATACGCAGTATTTT.

In its sample, this clonotype was seen many times. The chain employs TRBV24-1 and TRBJ2-7; 10 nucleotides agree with TRBD2. Germline V gene lookup returns CDR1 KGHDR and CDR2 SFDVKD. This CDR3 has 15 residues. V shed 9 bases, J shed 5 bases, and the junction held 12 bases outside the gene matches. CDR3 nucleotide sequence: TGTGCCACCGACGAGCGGGAGGGCCGTTGGAACGAGCAGTACGTC. Protein: CATDEREGRWNEQYV.

This clonotype was picked up many times. The V call is TRBV13, the J call TRBJ2-3, with a possible D match to TRBD1 (5 bases). Germline CDR1 PRHDT, CDR2 FYEKMQ (reference sequence). This CDR3 has 15 residues. V lost 5 bases and J 2 bases, leaving 14 bases between the germline ends. As DNA, the CDR3 is TGTGCCAGCAGCCATAACAGGAAACCCACAGATACGCAGTATTTT. It yields the protein CASSHNRKPTDTQYF.

The chain is built from TRBV6-2 or TRBV6-3 and TRBJ1-5; 7 bases align to TRBD1. CDR1 MNHEY and CDR2 SVGEGT come from the germline V gene. The CDR3 is 15 residues long. The V and J ends lost 2 bases and 6 bases, in that order; junction bases with no gene match: 7. Here the CDR3 reads CASSYTTGFGQPQHF. CDR3 coding DNA: TGTGCCAGCAGTTACACGACAGGGTTTGGTCAGCCCCAGCATTTT.

This clonotype was seen at least ten times. V and J are TRBV6-6 and TRBJ1-3; D unresolved. With 6 bases removed from V and 0 bases from J, the gap between germline ends came to 9 bases. The germline V gene has CDR1 MNHNY and CDR2 SVGAGI (reference sequence). This CDR3 contains 14 residues. CDR3 DNA sequence: TGTGCCAGCAGGGAGGAACTCTCTGGAAACACCATATATTTT. This sequence encodes CASREELSGNTIYF.

In this sample, this clonotype turned up many times. The chain has TRBV12-3 or TRBV12-4 and TRBJ2-7; 8 bases agree with TRBD1. The CDR3 extends over 15 amino acids. Trimming cost V 0 bases and J 3 bases; bases outside gene matches: 4. CDR3 coding DNA: TGTGCCAGCAGTTTAGCCGCCGGACAGGGCTACGAGCAGTACGTC. Translation: CASSLAAGQGYEQYV.

This clonotype was detected ten times or more. The rearrangement uses TRBV2 and TRBJ2-3; 10 nucleotides agree with TRBD2. The CDR3 extends over 15 amino acids. V was pared by 7 bases and J by 6 bases, with 10 bases of the junction left unmatched. Germline V gene sequence: CDR1 SNHLY, CDR2 FYNNEI. Written as DNA, the CDR3 is TGTGCCAGCATGGCCCTAGCGGGAGTGTCTGATACGCAGTATTTT. This encodes CASMALAGVSDTQYF.

The sample holds many counts of this clonotype. The CDR3 loop is CASSYSYRRSYEQYV. In DNA form, the CDR3 reads TGTGCCAGCAGTTACTCGTACCGCCGCTCCTACGAGCAGTACGTC. The chain uses TRBV6-5 and TRBJ2-7; D not resolved. Germline values: CDR1 MNHEY, CDR2 SVGAGI. This CDR3 is built from 15 residues. Between the trimmed V and J ends, which lost 0 bases and 0 bases, there was a span of 9 bases.

The chain couples TRBV7-2 to TRBJ2-1; 16 bases match TRBD2. V gave up 2 bases and J gave up 9 bases; unmatched junction bases: 10. CDR1 and CDR2 (germline): SGHTA, FQGNSA. The CDR3 is made up of 18 amino acids. The CDR3 DNA sequence: TGTGCCAGCAGCTTACTCCCAGGGACTAGCGGGAGGGGGGCTGAGCAGTTCTTC. This codes for CASSLLPGTSGRGAEQFF.

This clonotype appeared many times. The rearrangement uses TRBV6-2 or TRBV6-3 and TRBJ1-2, with D unclear. This CDR3 comprises 14 residues. In germline, CDR1 is MNHEY, CDR2 SVGEGT. V lost 1 base, J lost 4 bases, and 10 bases lay in between. Here the CDR3 reads CASSYWAGGYGYTF. CDR3 nucleotide sequence: TGTGCCAGCAGTTACTGGGCAGGCGGCTATGGCTACACCTTC.

This clonotype was found a few times. The V call is TRBV5-4, the J call TRBJ2-5; D is unresolved. Trimming cost V 3 bases and J 4 bases, with 10 bases left between them. Germline CDR1 SGHNT, CDR2 YYREEE (reference sequence). The CDR3 is made up of 13 amino acids. DNA of the CDR3: TGTGCCAGCAGCTCCGCCGGGTTAGAGACCCAGTACTTC. This translates into CASSSAGLETQYF.

Many counts were recorded for this clonotype. The V and J genes are TRBV6-5 and TRBJ2-1; D possibly uses TRBD1 or TRBD2 (5 bases each). The CDR3 is 14 residues long. V was pared by 3 bases and J by 6 bases, with 12 bases between. Germline CDR1 is MNHEY and CDR2 is SVGAGI. As DNA, the CDR3 is TGTGCCAGCAGTTATGGGGCTGGGGGCAATGAGCAGTTCTTC. This gives the protein CASSYGAGGNEQFF.

This clonotype showed up just a few times. V gene TRBV20-1 combines with J gene TRBJ2-1; no clear D. From germline, CDR1 is DFQATT and CDR2 SNEGSKA (reference sequence). Trimming stripped 0 bases from V and 7 bases from J, with 7 bases between. The CDR3 has 12 amino acids. This CDR3 is CSARDKVNEQFF. The CDR3 DNA follows: TGCAGTGCTAGAGATAAGGTAAATGAGCAGTTCTTC.

This clonotype was counted many times. V is TRBV4-2 and J is TRBJ2-1; D is unclear. V was pared by 0 bases and J by 4 bases, with 10 bases between. The CDR3 spans 15 residues. Germline V gene sequence: CDR1 LGHNA, CDR2 YNFKEQ. This CDR3 is CASSQEERPYNEQFF. The DNA for the CDR3 is TGTGCCAGCAGCCAAGAGGAGCGACCGTACAATGAGCAGTTCTTC.

In this sample, this clonotype turned up many times. The chain carries TRBV7-8 and TRBJ2-3, with D tentatively TRBD2 (6 bases). V lost 8 bases to trimming and J lost 0 bases, with 12 bases between them. CDR1 and CDR2 from the germline V gene are SGHVS and FQNEAQ. The length of the CDR3 is 14 residues. The CDR3 loop is CASLYRGSTDTQYF. The CDR3 coding sequence is TGTGCCAGCCTTTATCGGGGGAGCACAGATACGCAGTATTTT.

This clonotype was counted many times. This sequence joins TRBV6-5 and TRBJ1-1; the D gene is possibly TRBD1 (6 bases). Germline CDR1 and CDR2: MNHEY and SVGAGI. The length of the CDR3 is 14 residues. V was trimmed by 5 bases and J by 3 bases, leaving 13 bases between them. CDR3 protein: CASSEGVQYTEAFF. Here the CDR3 DNA reads TGTGCCAGCAGTGAGGGGGTCCAGTACACTGAAGCTTTCTTT.

The sample holds a few counts of this clonotype. The chain recombines TRBV9 with TRBJ2-3, with D possibly being TRBD2 (6 bases). V gave up 4 bases and J gave up 0 bases, with 15 bases separating them. Germline-derived CDR1 and CDR2 are SGDLS and YYNGEE. The CDR3 consists of 16 residues. CDR3 sequence (DNA): TGTGCCAGCAGCCTTCGACTAGTATCTAGCACAGATACGCAGTATTTT. This translates into CASSLRLVSSTDTQYF.

Ten or more counts support this clonotype. V is TRBV10-3 and J is TRBJ1-1; 7 bases are a match to TRBD1. Germline V gene lookup returns CDR1 ENHRY and CDR2 SYGVKD. With V trimmed by 5 bases and J by 4 bases, 7 bases remained unmatched. The length of the CDR3 is 14 residues. CDR3 bases: TGTGCCATCAGTCGACAGGGCGTAGGCACTGAAGCTTTCTTT. The encoded protein is CAISRQGVGTEAFF.

This clonotype was seen ten or more times. This chain joins TRBV6-1 and TRBJ2-3; D may be TRBD1 (6 bases). Germline lookup yields CDR1 MNHNS and CDR2 SASEGT. Trimming shortened V by 5 bases and J by 4 bases, and 13 bases separated the two germline ends. The CDR3 runs 14 residues. The CDR3 protein is CASSIQGLADTQYF. CDR3 coding DNA: TGTGCCAGCAGTATACAGGGATTAGCAGATACGCAGTATTTT.